This TCR beta chain came from a study of T-cell memory formation after mild COVID-19. Across the whole study: TCR clusters showed largely donor specificity. Study-level findings and limits: Clones shrinking between day 15 and 85 showed a balanced CD4/CD8 split, and those that grew later tilted toward CD4+.

CDR1 is SGHTA and CDR2 is FQGNSA in the germline V gene. The length of the CDR3 is 14 residues. Trimming removed 2 bases from V and 3 bases from J, with 7 bases in between. 5'RACE with constant-segment primers built TCRalpha and TCRbeta cDNA libraries with UMIs. TCRdb reanalysed the 5' RACE reads using MiXCR and keeps one entry per CDR3 protein. The table lists roughly 350,000 distinct CDR3 sequences, 21% of them singletons. This clonotype was seen a few times. Its cognate antigen is unknown. The V and J genes are TRBV7-2 and TRBJ2-2; the D is unclear. The sequence came from an adult woman who had mild COVID-19 (a few samples of this study predate the infection). Cell type and time point are not known. The sequencing sample was made of PBMCs or a T cell subset sorted from them (not recorded which). The CDR3 DNA is TGTGCCAGCAGCTTATCGATAGACACCGGGGAGCTGTTTTTT. Encoded protein: CASSLSIDTGELFF.